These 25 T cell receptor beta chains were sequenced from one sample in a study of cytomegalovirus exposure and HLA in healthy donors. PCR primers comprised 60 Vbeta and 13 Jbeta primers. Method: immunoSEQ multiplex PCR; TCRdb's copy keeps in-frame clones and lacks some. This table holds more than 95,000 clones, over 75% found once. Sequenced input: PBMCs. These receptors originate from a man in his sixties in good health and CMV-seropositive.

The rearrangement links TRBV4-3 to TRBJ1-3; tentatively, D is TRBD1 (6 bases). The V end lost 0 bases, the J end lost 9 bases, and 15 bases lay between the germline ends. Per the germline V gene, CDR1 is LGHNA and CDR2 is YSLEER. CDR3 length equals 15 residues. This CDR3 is CASSQEAQGVGTIYF. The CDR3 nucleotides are TGCGCCAGCAGCCAAGAAGCACAGGGAGTAGGCACCATATATTTT.

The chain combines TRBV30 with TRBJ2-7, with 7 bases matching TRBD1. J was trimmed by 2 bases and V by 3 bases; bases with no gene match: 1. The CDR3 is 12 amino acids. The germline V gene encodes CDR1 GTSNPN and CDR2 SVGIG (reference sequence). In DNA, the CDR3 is TGTGCCTGGAGCAGGGGGACCTACGAGCAGTACTTC. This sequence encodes CAWSRGTYEQYF.

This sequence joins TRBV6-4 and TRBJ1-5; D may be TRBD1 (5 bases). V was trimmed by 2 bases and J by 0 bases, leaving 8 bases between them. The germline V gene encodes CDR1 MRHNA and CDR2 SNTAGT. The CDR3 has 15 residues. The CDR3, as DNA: TGTGCCAGCAGTGACCGGGGGTATAGCAATCAGCCCCAGCATTTT. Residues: CASSDRGYSNQPQHF.

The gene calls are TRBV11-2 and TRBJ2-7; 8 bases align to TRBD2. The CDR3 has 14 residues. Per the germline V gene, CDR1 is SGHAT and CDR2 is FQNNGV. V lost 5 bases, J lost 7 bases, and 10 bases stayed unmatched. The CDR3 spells CASSPRGAGREQYF. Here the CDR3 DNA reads TGTGCCAGCAGCCCGCGGGGGGCAGGGAGGGAGCAGTACTTC.

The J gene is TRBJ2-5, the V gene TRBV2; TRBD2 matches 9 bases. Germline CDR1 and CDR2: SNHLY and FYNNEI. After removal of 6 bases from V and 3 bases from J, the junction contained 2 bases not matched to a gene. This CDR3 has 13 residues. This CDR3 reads CASSASGEETQYF. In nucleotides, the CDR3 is TGTGCCAGCAGCGCTAGCGGGGAAGAGACCCAGTACTTC.

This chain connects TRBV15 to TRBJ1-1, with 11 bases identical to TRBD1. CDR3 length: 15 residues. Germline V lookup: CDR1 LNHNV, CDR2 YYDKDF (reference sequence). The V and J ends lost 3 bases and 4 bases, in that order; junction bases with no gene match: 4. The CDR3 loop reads CATSRDRGLGTEAFF. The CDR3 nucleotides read TGTGCCACCAGCAGGGACAGGGGGCTTGGCACTGAAGCTTTCTTT.

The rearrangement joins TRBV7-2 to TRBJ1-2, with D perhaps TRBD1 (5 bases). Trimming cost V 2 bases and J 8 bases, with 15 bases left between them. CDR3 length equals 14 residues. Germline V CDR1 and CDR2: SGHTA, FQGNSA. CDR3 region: CASSLSQGGRGYTF. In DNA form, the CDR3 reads TGTGCCAGCAGCTTAAGTCAGGGAGGTCGGGGCTACACCTTC.

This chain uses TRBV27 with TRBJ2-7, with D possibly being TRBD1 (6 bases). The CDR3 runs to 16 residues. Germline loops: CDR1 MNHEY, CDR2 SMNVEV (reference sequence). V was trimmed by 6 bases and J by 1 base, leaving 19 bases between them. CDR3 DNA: TGTGCCAGCAGCCGAGGAGGTGGCAGGGGATCCTACGAGCAGTACTTC. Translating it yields CASSRGGGRGSYEQYF.

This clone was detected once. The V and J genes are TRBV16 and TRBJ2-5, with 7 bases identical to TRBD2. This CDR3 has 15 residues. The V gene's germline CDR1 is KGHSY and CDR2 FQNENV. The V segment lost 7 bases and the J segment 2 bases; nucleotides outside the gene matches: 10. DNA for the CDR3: TGTGCCAGCATTCCGGGGACTACCTCGCAAGAGACCCAGTACTTC. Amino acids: CASIPGTTSQETQYF.

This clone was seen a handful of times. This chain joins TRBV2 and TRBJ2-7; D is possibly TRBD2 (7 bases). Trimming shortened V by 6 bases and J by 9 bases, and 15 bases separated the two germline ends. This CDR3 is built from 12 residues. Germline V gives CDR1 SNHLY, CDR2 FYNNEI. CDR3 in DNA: TGTGCCAGCAGCTCAGGTGGGGGGGCGCAGTACTTC. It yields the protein CASSSGGGAQYF.

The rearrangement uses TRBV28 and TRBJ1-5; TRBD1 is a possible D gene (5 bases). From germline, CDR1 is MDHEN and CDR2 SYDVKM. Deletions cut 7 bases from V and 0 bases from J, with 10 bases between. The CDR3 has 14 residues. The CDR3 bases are TGTGCCAGCACAGGGTTCTATAGCAATCAGCCCCAGCATTTT. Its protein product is CASTGFYSNQPQHF.

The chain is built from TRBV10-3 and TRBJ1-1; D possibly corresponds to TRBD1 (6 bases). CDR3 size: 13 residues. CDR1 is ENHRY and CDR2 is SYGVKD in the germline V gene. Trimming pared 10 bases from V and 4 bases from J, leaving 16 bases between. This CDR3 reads CATSQVGATEAFF. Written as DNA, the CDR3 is TGTGCCACCTCCCAGGTGGGGGCCACTGAAGCTTTCTTT.

This CDR3 is CASSPGQGGTYGYTF. The DNA of the CDR3 is TGTGCCAGCAGCCCTGGACAGGGAGGGACCTATGGCTACACCTTC. The gene calls are TRBV5-4 and TRBJ1-2, with TRBD1 matching 8 bases. The ends lost 4 bases at V and 4 bases at J; junction bases unmatched: 9. From germline, CDR1 is SGHNT and CDR2 YYREEE (reference sequence). This CDR3 is built from 15 residues.

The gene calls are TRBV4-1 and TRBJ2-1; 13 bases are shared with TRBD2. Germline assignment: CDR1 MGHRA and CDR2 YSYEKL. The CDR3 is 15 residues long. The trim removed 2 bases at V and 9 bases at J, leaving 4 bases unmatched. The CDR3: CASSQPGLAGIEQFF. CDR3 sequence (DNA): TGCGCCAGCAGCCAACCGGGACTAGCGGGGATTGAGCAGTTCTTC.

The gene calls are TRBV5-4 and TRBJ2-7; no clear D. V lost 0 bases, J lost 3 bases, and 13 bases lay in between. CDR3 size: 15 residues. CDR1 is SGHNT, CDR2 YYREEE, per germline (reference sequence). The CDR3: CASSLGPGIDYEQYF. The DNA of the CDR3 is TGTGCCAGCAGCTTGGGTCCGGGTATCGACTACGAGCAGTACTTC.

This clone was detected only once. For the CDR3, the DNA is TGCGCCAGCAGCTTGGAAGGGGCCACTGAAGCTTTCTTT. As protein: CASSLEGATEAFF. The V and J genes are TRBV5-1 and TRBJ1-1, with D possibly matching TRBD1 (5 bases). This CDR3 has 13 residues. V was trimmed by 0 bases and J by 4 bases, leaving 7 bases between them. Germline V gives CDR1 SGHRS, CDR2 YFSETQ.

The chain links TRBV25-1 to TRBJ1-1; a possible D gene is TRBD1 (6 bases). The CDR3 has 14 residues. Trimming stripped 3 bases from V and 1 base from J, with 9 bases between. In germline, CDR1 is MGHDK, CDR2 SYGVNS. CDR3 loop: CASSDRTENTEAFF. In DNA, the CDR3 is TGTGCCAGCAGTGATAGGACAGAGAACACTGAAGCTTTCTTT.

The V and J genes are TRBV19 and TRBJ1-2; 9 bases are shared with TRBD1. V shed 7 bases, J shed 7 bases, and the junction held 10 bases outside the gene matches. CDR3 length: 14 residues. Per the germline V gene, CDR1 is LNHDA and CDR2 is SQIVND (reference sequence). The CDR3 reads CASNQQGAARGYTF. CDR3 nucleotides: TGTGCCAGTAACCAACAGGGGGCGGCCCGTGGCTACACCTTC.

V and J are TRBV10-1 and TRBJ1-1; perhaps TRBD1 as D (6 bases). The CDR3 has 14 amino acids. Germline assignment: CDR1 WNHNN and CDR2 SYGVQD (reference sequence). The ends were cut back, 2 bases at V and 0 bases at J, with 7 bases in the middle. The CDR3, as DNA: TGCGCCAGCAGTGAGGACAGGATGAACACTGAAGCTTTCTTT. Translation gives CASSEDRMNTEAFF.

The CDR3 protein is CASSKGTGSSYEQYF. The CDR3 nucleotides read TGCGCCAGCAGCAAAGGGACAGGATCTTCCTACGAGCAGTACTTC. V gene TRBV5-1 combines with J gene TRBJ2-7, with 8 positions matching TRBD1. The ends lost 4 bases at V and 1 base at J; junction bases unmatched: 7. The CDR3 consists of 15 residues. The germline CDR1 and CDR2 sequences are SGHRS and YFSETQ. Full variable domain (rest looked up from reference TRBV5-1 and TRBJ2-7): KAGVTQTPRYLIKTRGQQVTLSCSPISGHRSVSWYQQTPGQGLQFLFEYFSETQRNKGNFPGRFSGRQFSNSRSEMNVSTLELGDSALYLCASSKGTGSSYEQYFGPGTRLTVT.

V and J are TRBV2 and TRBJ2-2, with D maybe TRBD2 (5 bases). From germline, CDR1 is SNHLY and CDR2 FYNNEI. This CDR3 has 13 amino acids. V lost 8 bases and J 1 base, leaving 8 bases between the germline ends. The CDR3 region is CASERVNTGELFF. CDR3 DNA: TGTGCCAGCGAGAGGGTGAACACCGGGGAGCTGTTTTTT. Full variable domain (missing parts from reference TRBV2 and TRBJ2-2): EPEVTQTPSHQVTQMGQEVILRCVPISNHLYFYWYRQILGQKVEFLVSFYNNEISEKSEIFDDQFSVERPDGSNFTLKIRSTKLEDSAMYFCASERVNTGELFFGEGSRLTVL.

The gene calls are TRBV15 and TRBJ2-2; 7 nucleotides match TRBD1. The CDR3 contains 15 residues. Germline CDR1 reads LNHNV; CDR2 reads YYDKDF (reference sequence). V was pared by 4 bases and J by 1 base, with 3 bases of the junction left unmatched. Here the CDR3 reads CATSKGDRNTGELFF. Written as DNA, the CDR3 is TGTGCCACCAGCAAGGGGGACAGGAACACCGGGGAGCTGTTTTTT.

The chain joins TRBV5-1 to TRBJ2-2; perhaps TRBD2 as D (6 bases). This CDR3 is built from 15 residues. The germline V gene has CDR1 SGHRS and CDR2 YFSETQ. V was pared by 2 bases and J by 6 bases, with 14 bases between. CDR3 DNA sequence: TGCGCCAGCAGCTTCGATCTAGCGTCTGCCGGGGAGCTGTTTTTT. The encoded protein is CASSFDLASAGELFF.

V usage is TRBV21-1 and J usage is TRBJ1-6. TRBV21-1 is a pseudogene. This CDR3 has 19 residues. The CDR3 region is CASSKDREDSSSYNSPLHF. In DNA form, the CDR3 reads TGTGCCAGCAGCAAAGATCGGGAAGATTCCAGCTCCTATAATTCACCCCTCCACTTT.

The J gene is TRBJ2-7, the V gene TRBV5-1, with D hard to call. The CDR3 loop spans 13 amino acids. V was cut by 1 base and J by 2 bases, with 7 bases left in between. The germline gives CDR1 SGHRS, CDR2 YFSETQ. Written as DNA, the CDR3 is TGCGCCAGCAGCTTGTTAGGAGCCTACGAGCAGTACTTC. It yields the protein CASSLLGAYEQYF.